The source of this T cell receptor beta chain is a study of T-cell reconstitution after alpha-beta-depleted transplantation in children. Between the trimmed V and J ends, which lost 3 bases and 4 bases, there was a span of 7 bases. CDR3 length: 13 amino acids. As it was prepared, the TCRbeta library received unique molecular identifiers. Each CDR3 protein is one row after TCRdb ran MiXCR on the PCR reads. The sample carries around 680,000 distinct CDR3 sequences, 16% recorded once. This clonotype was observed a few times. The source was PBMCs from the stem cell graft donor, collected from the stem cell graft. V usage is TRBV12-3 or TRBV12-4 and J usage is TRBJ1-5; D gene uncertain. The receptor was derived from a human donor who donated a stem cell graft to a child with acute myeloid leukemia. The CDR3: CASSFGTNQPQHF. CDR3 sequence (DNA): TGTGCCAGCAGTTTTGGCACTAATCAGCCCCAGCATTTT.